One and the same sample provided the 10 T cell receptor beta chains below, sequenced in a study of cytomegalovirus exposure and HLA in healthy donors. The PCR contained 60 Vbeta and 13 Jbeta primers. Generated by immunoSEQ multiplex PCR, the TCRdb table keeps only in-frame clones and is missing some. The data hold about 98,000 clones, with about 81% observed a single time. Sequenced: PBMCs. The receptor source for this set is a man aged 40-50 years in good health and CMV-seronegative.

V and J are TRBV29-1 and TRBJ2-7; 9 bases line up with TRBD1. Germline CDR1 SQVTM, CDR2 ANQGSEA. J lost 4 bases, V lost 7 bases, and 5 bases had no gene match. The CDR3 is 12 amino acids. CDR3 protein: CSGGQGVYEQYF. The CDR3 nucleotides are TGCAGCGGGGGACAGGGAGTTTACGAGCAGTACTTC.

The CDR3 sequence: CASAKETKNEQFF. Here the CDR3 DNA reads TGTGCCAGCGCGAAAGAGACTAAGAATGAGCAGTTCTTC. J is TRBJ2-1 and V is TRBV2, with a possible D match to TRBD2 (5 bases). Trimming took off 8 bases at V and 7 bases at J, with 15 bases between the two ends. Per the germline V gene, CDR1 is SNHLY and CDR2 is FYNNEI. This CDR3 has 13 residues.

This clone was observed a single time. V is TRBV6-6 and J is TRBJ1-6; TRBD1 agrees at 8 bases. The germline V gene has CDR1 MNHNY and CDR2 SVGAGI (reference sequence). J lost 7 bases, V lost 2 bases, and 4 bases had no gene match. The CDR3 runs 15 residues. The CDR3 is CASSYPGQGNSPLHF. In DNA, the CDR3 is TGTGCCAGCAGTTACCCAGGACAGGGAAATTCACCCCTCCACTTT.

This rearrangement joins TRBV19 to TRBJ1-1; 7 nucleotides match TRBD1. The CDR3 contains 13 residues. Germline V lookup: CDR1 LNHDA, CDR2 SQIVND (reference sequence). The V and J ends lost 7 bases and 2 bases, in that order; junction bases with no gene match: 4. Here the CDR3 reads CASTQGGNTEAFF. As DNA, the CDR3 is TGTGCCAGTACTCAAGGGGGCAACACTGAAGCTTTCTTT.

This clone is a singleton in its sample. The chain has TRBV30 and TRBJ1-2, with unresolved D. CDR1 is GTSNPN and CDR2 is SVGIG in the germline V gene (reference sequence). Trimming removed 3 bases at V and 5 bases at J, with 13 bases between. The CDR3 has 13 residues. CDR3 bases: TGTGCCTGGAGCGTTGGGAGTGGGTATGGCTACACCTTC. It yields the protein CAWSVGSGYGYTF.

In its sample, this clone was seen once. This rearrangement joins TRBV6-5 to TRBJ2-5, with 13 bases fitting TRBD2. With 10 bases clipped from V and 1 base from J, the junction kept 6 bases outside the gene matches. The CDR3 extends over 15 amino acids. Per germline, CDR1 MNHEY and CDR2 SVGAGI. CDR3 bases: TGTGCCACTCGGACTAGCGGGGGTTTCCAAGAGACCCAGTACTTC. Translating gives CATRTSGGFQETQYF.

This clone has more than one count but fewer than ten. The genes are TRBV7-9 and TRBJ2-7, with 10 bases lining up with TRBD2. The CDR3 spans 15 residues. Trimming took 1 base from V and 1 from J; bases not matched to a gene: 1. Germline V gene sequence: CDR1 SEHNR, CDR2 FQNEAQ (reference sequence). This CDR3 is CASSLERGGSYEQYF. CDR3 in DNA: TGTGCCAGCAGCTTAGAGCGGGGGGGATCCTACGAGCAGTACTTC.

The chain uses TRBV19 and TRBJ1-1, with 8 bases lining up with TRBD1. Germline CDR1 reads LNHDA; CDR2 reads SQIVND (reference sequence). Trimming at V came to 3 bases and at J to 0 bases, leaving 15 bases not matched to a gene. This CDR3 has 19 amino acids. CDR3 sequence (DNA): TGTGCCAGTAGTATTTGGGCAGGGACAGGTAAAACGATGAACACTGAAGCTTTCTTT. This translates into CASSIWAGTGKTMNTEAFF.

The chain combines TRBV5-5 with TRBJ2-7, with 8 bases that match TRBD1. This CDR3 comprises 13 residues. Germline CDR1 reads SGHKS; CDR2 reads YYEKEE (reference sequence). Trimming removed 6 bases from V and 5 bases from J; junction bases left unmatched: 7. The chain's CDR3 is CASTVDRVNEQYF. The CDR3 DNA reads TGTGCCAGCACCGTGGACAGGGTAAACGAGCAGTACTTC.

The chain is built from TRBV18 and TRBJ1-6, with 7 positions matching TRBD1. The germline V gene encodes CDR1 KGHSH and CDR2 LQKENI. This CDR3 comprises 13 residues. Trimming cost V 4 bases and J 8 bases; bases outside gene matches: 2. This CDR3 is CASSRDRDSPLHF. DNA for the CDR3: TGTGCCAGCTCACGCGACAGGGATTCACCCCTCCACTTT.